This is a list of T cell receptor beta chains from one sample in a study of CXCR3-negative and CXCR3-positive naive CD8 T cells. TCRdb reprocessed the 5' RACE reads, keeping one entry per CDR3 protein, no DNA. This sample's table reports 75,000 to 90,000 distinct CDR3 sequences. Source material: naive CXCR3+ CD8+ T cells from blood. These receptors came from a human donor in good health. Some clones in this sample may be carry-over from other donors' samples. CDR3s include the opening cysteine and the closing phenylalanine or tryptophan. Each record gives: V gene, J gene, CDR3 protein.

TRBV28,TRBJ2-3,CASSPGLAGGTDTQYF
TRBV12-3/TRBV12-4,TRBJ2-1,CASSIYWGTYYNEQFF
TRBV15,TRBJ2-1,CATSRDLLAENNEQFF
TRBV2,TRBJ2-7,CASSLTSGRAYEQYF
TRBV5-1,TRBJ2-2,CAKQPRVRAGELFF
TRBV12-3/TRBV12-4,TRBJ2-2,CASSGGRGIGELFF
TRBV18,TRBJ2-7,CASSPGLAVHEQYF
TRBV7-9,TRBJ1-1,CASSFGANTEAFF
TRBV5-1,TRBJ2-4,CASSLDVGQGVNIQYF
TRBV15,TRBJ1-6,CATSSVGGSPLHF
TRBV3-1,TRBJ2-7,CASSQELASYEQYF
TRBV29-1,TRBJ2-1,CSAASGRNEQFF
TRBV12-3/TRBV12-4,TRBJ2-7,CASSPSIYEQYF
TRBV27,TRBJ1-2,CASRAGPYGYTF
TRBV7-8,TRBJ2-3,CASSPSGGGTDTQYF
TRBV28,TRBJ2-7,CASSPYDPKTSGRRYEQYF
TRBV11-2,TRBJ2-1,CASSLASGGIGEQFF
TRBV7-9,TRBJ2-7,CASSPPRAGYEQYF
TRBV12-3/TRBV12-4,TRBJ2-7,CASSPAGLAPPYEQYF
TRBV6-6,TRBJ2-4,CASSYPGQAAKNIQYF
TRBV9,TRBJ2-5,CASSARGEETQYF
TRBV28,TRBJ2-7,CASSLSQRYEQYF
TRBV7-6,TRBJ2-7,CASTPQGPYEQYF
TRBV29-1,TRBJ2-1,CSVESSQGAGEQFF
TRBV15,TRBJ2-2,CATSLGTSETGELFF
TRBV15,TRBJ2-5,CATSRRTGGETQYF
TRBV5-6,TRBJ2-7,CASSLGEESSYEQYF
TRBV6-5,TRBJ2-7,CASSYSSGAREQYF
TRBV7-9,TRBJ2-5,CASSLGGPQETQYF
TRBV19,TRBJ2-1,CASGTSGSSYNEQFF
TRBV28,TRBJ1-6,CASSLPGVSYNSPLHF
TRBV24-1,TRBJ2-1,CATSDLTGDEQFF
TRBV29-1,TRBJ2-5,CSVLEPGQEETQYF
TRBV28,TRBJ2-1,CASTTPGLGNNEQFF
TRBV27,TRBJ2-7,CASRIGGSSHEQYF
TRBV7-8,TRBJ2-7,CASSPLDGHNYEQYF
TRBV29-1,TRBJ2-1,CSVEGYSSYNEQFF
TRBV12-3/TRBV12-4,TRBJ2-1,CASSFGLADYNEQFF
TRBV4-1,TRBJ2-6,CASSQERVSGANVLTF
TRBV18,TRBJ1-1,CASSPGKGMNTEAFF
TRBV6-2/TRBV6-3,TRBJ2-5,CASRVNLAGEGQETQYF
TRBV29-1,TRBJ1-1,CSVDDSMNTEAFF
TRBV29-1,TRBJ1-2,CSVEDLMAEANYGYTF
TRBV29-1,TRBJ2-3,CSANEYLSTDTQYF
TRBV29-1,TRBJ2-1,CSVRGDSYNEQFF
TRBV15,TRBJ2-4,CATTGGLSKNIQYF
TRBV28,TRBJ2-1,CASRSLIGANNEQFF
TRBV6-2/TRBV6-3,TRBJ2-1,CASSYFLTSGGFPDLYNEQFF
TRBV15,TRBJ1-1,CATSRAQGSHAEAFF
TRBV28,TRBJ2-7,CASSDPPSYEQYF
TRBV14,TRBJ2-3,CASSRDGERPDTQYF
TRBV29-1,TRBJ1-2,CSVTDGNYGYTF